A selection of T cell receptor beta chains follows, all from one sample in a study of shared clonotypes between healthy human individuals. Some clones are missing from TCRdb's copy, which holds only in-frame ones; the method was immunoSEQ multiplex PCR. The table records over 1.5 million clones, around 98% of them present only once. Sequencing was performed on naive CD4+ T cells sorted from blood. The receptors were gathered from a man aged 25-45 years in good health. Each CDR3 is given with its conserved first and last residue. The D gene is left open where the match is weak. Clone size, where shown, is once, few, many, or a class for clones that have expanded.

v_gene	d_gene	abundance	j_gene	CDR3nt	CDR3aa
TRBV2	TRBD2	-	TRBJ2-1	TGTGCCAGCAGGGGGGGGTATGAGCAGTTCTTC	CASRGGYEQFF
TRBV19	-	-	TRBJ1-5	TGTGCCAGTAGTATGGGGTTCAATCAGCCCCAGCATTTT	CASSMGFNQPQHF
TRBV9	TRBD2	-	TRBJ2-5	TGTGCCAGCAGCGTCCAACCTACTAGCGGGCAAGAGACCCAGTACTTC	CASSVQPTSGQETQYF
TRBV7-8	-	-	TRBJ2-7	TGTGCCAGCAGCTTACGTCTTAGCGGATCCTACGAGCAGTACTTC	CASSLRLSGSYEQYF
TRBV7-2	TRBD2	-	TRBJ2-1	TGTGCCAGCAGCCCCCGGGGACTAGCGGCCAAGTCCTCCTACAATGAGCAGTTCTTC	CASSPRGLAAKSSYNEQFF
TRBV27	-	-	TRBJ2-1	TGTGCCAGCAGTTTCAGCTTGAGGAGTCGTGGTGAGCAGTTCTTC	CASSFSLRSRGEQFF
TRBV19	-	-	TRBJ1-2	TGTGCCAGTAGTTTGGCAGGGCTAAACTATGGCTACACCTTC	CASSLAGLNYGYTF
TRBV10-3	TRBD2	-	TRBJ2-2	TGTGCCATCGCCGCTAGCGGGAGAGGTAGCACCGGGGAGCTGTTTTTT	CAIAASGRGSTGELFF
TRBV9	-	-	TRBJ1-1	TGTGCCAGCAGCGTAGGAGGGGACACTGAAGCTTTCTTT	CASSVGGDTEAFF
TRBV7-9	-	-	TRBJ1-5	TGTGCCAGCAGCCAAACCCGGGCGGCGGGTAGCAATCAGCCCCAGCATTTT	CASSQTRAAGSNQPQHF
TRBV18	-	-	TRBJ2-5	TGTGCCAGCTCACCACTGGTAATGGGGGACCAGTACTTC	CASSPLVMGDQYF
TRBV6-1	-	-	TRBJ2-7	TGTGCCATCAAAGGCATCGGCGAGCAGTACTTC	CAIKGIGEQYF
TRBV2	-	-	TRBJ2-1	TGTGCCAGCACAGGCTCATCCTACAATGAGCAGTTCTTC	CASTGSSYNEQFF
TRBV4-1	TRBD1	-	TRBJ1-2	TGCGCCAGCAGCCCCGGACAGGGCCTTAACTATGGCTACACCTTC	CASSPGQGLNYGYTF
TRBV7-8	-	-	TRBJ1-2	TGTGCCAGCAGCTTAATACCAGGCAGCCTAACTTATGGCTACACCTTC	CASSLIPGSLTYGYTF
TRBV5-1	-	-	TRBJ2-2	TGCGCCAGCAGCTTGGGACAGAATAGGGCCAATACCGGGGAGCTGTTTTTT	CASSLGQNRANTGELFF
TRBV10-3	-	-	TRBJ1-5	TGTGCCATCAGTGAGTCGAGGAATCAGCCCCAGCATTTT	CAISESRNQPQHF
TRBV5-1	-	-	TRBJ1-4	TGCGCCAGCAGCCTCGCGGACAGTTGGGATCCTGAAAAACTGTTTTTT	CASSLADSWDPEKLFF
TRBV11-2	TRBD1	-	TRBJ2-5	TGTGCCAGCAGCTTAAGGGGGCAGAGGGGAGAGACCCAGTACTTC	CASSLRGQRGETQYF
TRBV27	-	-	TRBJ1-4	TGTGCCAGCAGGAAGATAGGACCTGCAACTAATGAAAAACTGTTTTTT	CASRKIGPATNEKLFF
TRBV27	TRBD2	-	TRBJ2-3	TGTGCCAGCAGTGCCCTAGCGGGAGTACGGGATACGCAGTATTTT	CASSALAGVRDTQYF
TRBV5-1	TRBD2	-	TRBJ2-2	TGCGCCAGCAGCATGGGACTAGCGGGAGTAGGAACCGGGGAGCTGTTTTTT	CASSMGLAGVGTGELFF
TRBV9	TRBD2	-	TRBJ2-1	TGTGCCAGCAGCATCGATGGGACTAGCGGGGATAGCTCCTACAATGAGCAGTTCTTC	CASSIDGTSGDSSYNEQFF
TRBV2	-	-	TRBJ1-2	TGTGCCAGCAGTGAATTGCAGGGACCAAAGGGTGGCTACACCTTC	CASSELQGPKGGYTF
TRBV2	TRBD1	-	TRBJ1-5	TGTGCCAGCAGCGACAGGGACAATCGCCAGCCCCAGCATTTT	CASSDRDNRQPQHF
TRBV14	-	once	TRBJ2-2	TGTGCCAGCAGCTCCTCAGCGCGGACAGCCGGGGAGCTGTTTTTT	CASSSSARTAGELFF
TRBV10-3	-	-	TRBJ2-2	TGTGCCGCTCAGGGGAACACCGGGGAGCTGTTTTTT	CAAQGNTGELFF
TRBV10-2	-	-	TRBJ2-2	TGCGCCAGCTCCCCCGTGGGGATGTCCGGGGAGCTGTTTTTT	CASSPVGMSGELFF
TRBV7-2	TRBD1	once	TRBJ2-2	TGTGCCAGCAGCCCGACATATAGGGACAGGGGTCTCAACACCGGGGAGCTGTTTTTT	CASSPTYRDRGLNTGELFF
TRBV5-1	TRBD2	-	TRBJ2-7	TGCGCCAGCAGCGGACCGACTAGCGGGACTTCGGGGTACGCGGAGCAGTACTTC	CASSGPTSGTSGYAEQYF
TRBV7-9	-	-	TRBJ1-4	TGTGCCAGCACCAGTCCGGGACGGACAGATGAAAAACTGTTTTTT	CASTSPGRTDEKLFF
TRBV4-2	-	-	TRBJ1-3	TGTGCCAGCAGCCAAGATGGGGGAGGTTCTGGAAACACCATATATTTT	CASSQDGGGSGNTIYF
TRBV7-2	-	-	TRBJ2-7	TGTGCCAGCAGCTTAAATCCCGGTTACGAGCAGTACTTC	CASSLNPGYEQYF
TRBV20-1	-	-	TRBJ2-5	TGCAGTCTTTGGGCGCGAGAGACCCAGTACTTC	CSLWARETQYF
TRBV11-2	-	once	TRBJ1-5	TGTGCCAGCAGCTTAGCGGGGGCGAATCAGCCCCAGCATTTT	CASSLAGANQPQHF
TRBV4-3	-	-	TRBJ1-2	TGCGCCAGCAGCCAAGATGGGGCCAGAAACTATGGCTACACCTTC	CASSQDGARNYGYTF
TRBV6-5	-	-	TRBJ1-4	TGTGCCAGCAGCCAGGGTGGCCCGGCTAATGAAAAACTGTTTTTT	CASSQGGPANEKLFF
TRBV10-3	TRBD1	-	TRBJ2-5	TGTGCCATCAGGGGGACAGCAGAAGAGACCCAGTACTTC	CAIRGTAEETQYF
TRBV19	TRBD1	-	TRBJ2-1	TGTGCCAGTACCCAACAGACAGGGACATACAATGAGCAGTTCTTC	CASTQQTGTYNEQFF
TRBV28	-	-	TRBJ2-1	TGTGCCAGCAGCGCCTTCCCCAGCTCCTACAATGAGCAGTTCTTC	CASSAFPSSYNEQFF
TRBV7-6	-	-	TRBJ1-5	TGTGCCAGCAGCTTAGAAGGCCGGACAGTTCTTAGCAATCAGCCCCAGCATTTT	CASSLEGRTVLSNQPQHF
TRBV7-9	TRBD1	-	TRBJ2-7	TGTGCCAGCAGCTTTGGGACAGGCGGGAACGAGCAGTACTTC	CASSFGTGGNEQYF
TRBV6-6	TRBD1	few	TRBJ1-3	TGTGCCAGCACAAACAGGGGGCACACCATATATTTT	CASTNRGHTIYF
TRBV5-5	-	-	TRBJ2-7	TGTGCCACCAGTCCGGGACCCATCGTCTACGAGCAGTACTTC	CATSPGPIVYEQYF
TRBV7-9	-	few	TRBJ1-2	TGTGCCAGCAGCCCCGGACAGTACTATGGCTACACCTTC	CASSPGQYYGYTF
TRBV18	TRBD1	-	TRBJ1-1	TGTGCCAGCTCACCACCGGGAAAACAGGGGGCAGGTACTGAAGCTTTCTTT	CASSPPGKQGAGTEAFF